This T cell receptor (beta chain) was captured in a study of blood T cell repertoires in COVID-19. About the research overall: In each case, the material was cDNA or gDNA derived from T cells, B-cell-depleted T cells, or PBMCs.

The V and J ends lost 1 base and 4 bases, in that order; junction bases with no gene match: 6. The CDR3 is 18 amino acids. Germline-derived CDR1 and CDR2 are MDHEN and SYDVKM. Per the original methods: Amplifying reference gene primers gave estimates of nucleated cell counts. Data came from immunoSEQ multiplex PCR; TCRdb stores just in-frame clones and leaves some out. The DNA gave D and trimming, while V, J and clone size come from that table. This sample has 300,000 to 350,000 clones, with approximately 88% found just once. The receptor was isolated from a man aged 30 to 45 with COVID-19, enrolled during active disease. The chain joins TRBV28 to TRBJ2-3, with TRBD2 matching over 15 bases. Input material: peripheral blood. This CDR3 is CASSLYGLAGGPADTQYF. CDR3 in DNA: TGTGCCAGCAGTTTATATGGACTAGCGGGAGGGCCCGCAGATACGCAGTATTTT.